A single sample is the source of the 2 T cell receptor beta chains below, sequenced in a study of cytomegalovirus exposure and HLA in healthy donors (dated by TCRdb to 2017 to 2019). Preparation of the library involved the immunoSEQ multiplex PCR assay. For the multiplex PCR, a mixture combining 60 forward primers for TCR Vbeta segments and 13 reverse primers for TCR Jbeta segments was used. This is the immuneACCESS table as TCRdb keeps it, with only in-frame sequences that have V and J called. A part of the clones is gone; compared with another copy, unresolved V genes explain less than half, and the rest is unexplained. The sample records around 250,000 clones, about 81% of which are singletons. The ten largest clones take up roughly 7.4% of the sample. The sample taken for sequencing was PBMCs. Receptors were obtained from a woman in her fifties or sixties in good health and CMV-seropositive.

The chain combines TRBV2 with TRBJ1-1, with TRBD1 as a possible D gene (5 bases). Germline values: CDR1 SNHLY, CDR2 FYNNEI. With 3 bases removed from V and 0 bases from J, the gap between germline ends came to 8 bases. The CDR3 contains 14 residues. The CDR3 reads CASSDQGLNTEAFF. The CDR3 DNA follows: TGTGCCAGCAGTGATCAGGGCTTGAACACTGAAGCTTTCTTT.

CDR3 region: CASSPDSLNSPLHF. Here the CDR3 DNA reads TGTGCCAGTAGCCCGGACAGCCTAAATTCACCCCTCCACTTT. V gene TRBV19 combines with J gene TRBJ1-6, with D possibly TRBD1 on 6 matching bases. The CDR3 extends over 14 amino acids. From germline, CDR1 is LNHDA and CDR2 SQIVND (reference sequence). V lost 6 bases, J lost 7 bases, and 13 bases lay in between.